This passage covers 13 T cell receptor beta chains from one sample sequenced in a study of graft-versus-host responses after intestinal transplantation. The assay was immunoSEQ multiplex PCR, and TCRdb's table has in-frame clones only and misses some. This sample has under 85,000 clones, with over 85% found just once. The antigens these receptors bind are not known. This specimen was unstimulated CD8+ T cells sorted from spleen or lymph node cells, taken before intestinal transplant. The receptors derive from a human donor who received an intestinal transplant.

The chain joins TRBV11-3 to TRBJ2-1, with a possible D match to TRBD1 (7 bases). The germline V gene encodes CDR1 SGHNT and CDR2 YENEEA. CDR3 size: 16 residues. V was trimmed by 4 bases and J by 3 bases, leaving 16 bases between them. The CDR3 DNA reads as TGTGCCAGCAGCTCCTACAGGGGAGCGGGCTACAATGAGCAGTTCTTC. Encoded protein: CASSSYRGAGYNEQFF. Full variable domain (remainder filled in from reference TRBV11-3 and TRBJ2-1): EAGVVQSPRYKIIEKKQPVAFWCNPISGHNTLYWYLQNLGQGPELLIRYENEEAVDDSQLPKDRFSAERLKGVDSTLKIQPAELGDSAVYLCASSSYRGAGYNEQFFGPGTRLTVL.

V usage is TRBV9 and J usage is TRBJ2-3, with D perhaps matching TRBD1 (6 bases). Per germline, CDR1 SGDLS and CDR2 YYNGEE. The CDR3 is 18 residues long. Trimming shortened V by 3 bases and J by 0 bases, and 20 bases separated the two germline ends. CDR3 sequence (DNA): TGTGCCAGCAGCGCACTGACAGGACCGGGACATAGCACAGATACGCAGTATTTT. Translating gives CASSALTGPGHSTDTQYF. Based on the CDR3 plus reference TRBV9 and TRBJ2-3, the full variable domain is DSGVTQTPKHLITATGQRVTLRCSPRSGDLSVYWYQQSLDQGLQFLIQYYNGEERAKGNILERFSAQQFPDLHSELNLSSLELGDSALYFCASSALTGPGHSTDTQYFGPGTRLTVL.

The CDR3 reads CASSAGGGSKFYEQYF. The CDR3 DNA reads TGTGCCAGCAGCGCGGGTGGCGGGAGTAAATTCTACGAGCAGTACTTC. The V gene is TRBV7-6, the J gene TRBJ2-7; 7 bases are a match to TRBD2. Germline V gene lookup returns CDR1 SGHVS and CDR2 FNYEAQ. Losses at the gene ends were 5 bases for V and 3 bases for J; bases not matched to a gene: 13. The CDR3 sequence is 16 residues long.

The chain couples TRBV5-1 to TRBJ2-7; TRBD1 matches 7 bases. This CDR3 is 17 amino acids long. Germline CDR1 is SGHRS and CDR2 is YFSETQ. With 6 bases clipped from V and 2 bases from J, the junction kept 17 bases outside the gene matches. The CDR3 protein is CASTMGAGDRAPYEQYF. As DNA, the CDR3 is TGCGCCAGCACCATGGGGGCAGGGGACAGAGCCCCCTACGAGCAGTACTTC.

This chain connects TRBV4-3 to TRBJ1-4, with 7 bases fitting TRBD1. The CDR3 loop spans 15 amino acids. V lost 0 bases to trimming and J lost 8 bases; unmatched junction nucleotides: 6. Germline V CDR1 and CDR2: LGHNA, YSLEER. For the CDR3, the DNA is TGCGCCAGCAGCCAAGATCCCAGGGGGAGAGAAAAACTGTTTTTT. Translation: CASSQDPRGREKLFF.

The chain combines TRBV27 with TRBJ2-7; 9 positions match TRBD2. This CDR3 has 15 amino acids. The V segment lost 5 bases and the J segment 6 bases; nucleotides outside the gene matches: 11. CDR1 and CDR2 from the germline V gene are MNHEY and SMNVEV (reference sequence). The CDR3 DNA sequence: TGTGCCAGCAGTGCCGTAGCGGGAGTACCCCTCGAGCAGTACTTC. It specifies CASSAVAGVPLEQYF.

The chain joins TRBV5-4 to TRBJ2-7, with a weak D call TRBD2 (6 bases). The CDR3 is 14 residues long. The V end was cut by 6 bases, the J end by 5 bases, with 18 bases between. CDR1 is SGHNT and CDR2 is YYREEE in the germline V gene (reference sequence). Here the CDR3 reads CASNSGTGANEQYF. The DNA of the CDR3 is TGTGCCAGCAACTCCGGGACTGGGGCTAACGAGCAGTACTTC.

The chain couples TRBV27 to TRBJ1-2; 7 bases match TRBD1. Germline CDR1 MNHEY, CDR2 SMNVEV (reference sequence). The CDR3 is 14 amino acids. V dropped 2 bases and J dropped 6; count of bases not matched to a gene: 6. The CDR3 bases are TGTGCCAGCAGTTTAAGTTTGACAGGGAATGGCTACACCTTC. The encoded protein is CASSLSLTGNGYTF.

Here the CDR3 DNA reads TGTGCCAGCAGTGAACGACTAGGGGCCCAGTACTTC. It is translated as CASSERLGAQYF. This chain uses TRBV2 with TRBJ2-5, with D tentatively TRBD2 (6 bases). Germline CDR1 is SNHLY and CDR2 is FYNNEI. The CDR3 spans 12 residues. The V end was cut by 2 bases, the J end by 9 bases, with 10 bases between.

This clone showed up just once. The rearrangement links TRBV10-2 to TRBJ2-5; 7 bases map to TRBD2. V was pared by 4 bases and J by 5 bases, with 4 bases of the junction left unmatched. Germline assignment: CDR1 WSHSY and CDR2 SAAADI. The CDR3 totals 13 residues. CDR3 nucleotide sequence: TGCGCCAGCAGTGGGGGGGGAGAGGAGACCCAGTACTTC. Protein sequence: CASSGGGEETQYF.

J is TRBJ1-2 and V is TRBV9; D is undetermined. Trimming pared 0 bases from V and 6 bases from J, leaving 9 bases between. This CDR3 is built from 13 residues. Germline assignment: CDR1 SGDLS and CDR2 YYNGEE. CDR3 sequence: CASSVEDAHGYTF. For the CDR3, the DNA is TGTGCCAGCAGCGTAGAGGATGCCCATGGCTACACCTTC. Looking up the rest from reference TRBV9 and TRBJ1-2 gives the full variable domain: DSGVTQTPKHLITATGQRVTLRCSPRSGDLSVYWYQQSLDQGLQFLIQYYNGEERAKGNILERFSAQQFPDLHSELNLSSLELGDSALYFCASSVEDAHGYTFGSGTRLTVV.

This chain links TRBV9 with TRBJ2-1, with 9 bases identical to TRBD1. Germline CDR1 reads SGDLS; CDR2 reads YYNGEE. V trimming: 6 bases; J trimming: 6 bases; junction bases outside the gene matches: 7. The CDR3 loop spans 14 amino acids. The CDR3 here is CASTSQGAFNEQFF. For the CDR3, the DNA is TGTGCCAGCACCTCACAGGGGGCCTTCAATGAGCAGTTCTTC.

The V gene is TRBV4-1, the J gene TRBJ2-2; D is possibly TRBD2 (5 bases). The CDR3 spans 15 residues. Germline V gene data show CDR1 as MGHRA and CDR2 as YSYEKL. V dropped 0 bases and J dropped 5 bases, with 10 bases sitting between them. CDR3 sequence: CASSQESLATGELFF. The CDR3 DNA is TGCGCCAGCAGCCAAGAGAGTCTAGCTACCGGGGAGCTGTTTTTT.